The source of this TCR beta chain is a study of tumour-infiltrating T cells in Burkitt lymphoma. Study information: All epidemiological Burkitt lymphoma subtypes were represented in the cohort. Overall and progression-free survival were predicted by productive clonality. Study-wide points: Several public clonotypes recurred in numerous Burkitt lymphoma patients.

The CDR3 extends over 14 amino acids. Trimming left V 1 base short and J 3 bases short, with 10 bases between. CDR1 MGHRA and CDR2 YSYEKL come from the germline V gene. Method: immunoSEQ multiplex PCR; TCRdb's copy keeps in-frame clones and lacks some. The sample has about 50,000 clones, around 29% seen once. The sample holds one count of this clone. The target antigen is unknown. The gene calls are TRBV4-1 and TRBJ2-7; weak D call: TRBD1 (5 bases). Input material: tumor tissue. The source of this sequence is a human donor with Burkitt lymphoma. The CDR3 is CASSQGQGYYEQYF. The CDR3 nucleotides read TGCGCCAGCAGCCAAGGGCAGGGATACTACGAGCAGTACTTC.